A selection of T cell receptor beta chains follows, all from one sample in a study of human T cells and chemical hapten exposure. TCRdb re-analysed the RACE reads in MiXCR, keeping a single row per CDR3 protein. Of roughly 80,000 distinct CDR3 sequences listed, around 15% were seen once; the top ten hold roughly 4.5%. Sequences were derived from whole blood, sampled in connection with sensitization to the hapten diphenylcyclopropenone (DPC). Receptor source: a woman aged 45-59 years with alopecia areata. Some clones in this sample may be carry-over from other donors' samples. Both conserved end residues are part of each CDR3. A D gene is named only where the DNA matches it firmly. For some rows the clone size is stated as once, few or many, or as a class when expanded; others skip it.

TRBV27,few,-,TRBJ1-4,TGTGCCAGCAAGAGGGTCCAGACGACTAATGAAAAACTGTTTTTT,CASKRVQTTNEKLFF
TRBV7-8,-,-,TRBJ2-2,TGTGCCAGCAGCTTACTCCGGAGGGCTGAAGGGGAGCTGTTTTTT,CASSLLRRAEGELFF
TRBV6-1,few,-,TRBJ2-5,TGTGCCAGCAGTGAAAGCCGTACAGACCAAGAGACCCAGTACTTC,CASSESRTDQETQYF
TRBV4-3,many,-,TRBJ1-2,TGCGCCAGCAGCCAAGAAAATGGTCAGGGGATCTATGGCTACACCTTC,CASSQENGQGIYGYTF
TRBV3-1,many,-,TRBJ2-7,TGTGCCAGCAGCCAAGAGGGGGGCTACGAGCAGTACTTC,CASSQEGGYEQYF
TRBV4-2,-,TRBD2,TRBJ2-3,TGTGCCAGCAGCCAAACTAGCGGGGTATCCACAGATACGCAGTATTTT,CASSQTSGVSTDTQYF
TRBV18,-,-,TRBJ1-1,TGTGCCAGCTCATCCCAGTGGGGAATGAACACTGAAGCTTTCTTT,CASSSQWGMNTEAFF
TRBV18,-,TRBD2,TRBJ2-7,TGTGCCAGCTCACCCCCGGGGAGGGCCCACGAGCAGTACTTC,CASSPPGRAHEQYF
TRBV11-3,-,TRBD2,TRBJ2-2,TGTGCCAGCAGCCTCACATCGGGACTAGCGGGGATTATGAACACCGGGGAGCTGTTTTTT,CASSLTSGLAGIMNTGELFF
TRBV29-1,-,TRBD1,TRBJ2-4,TGCAGCGTTCAGGGGGAGTCGAACATTCAGTACTTC,CSVQGESNIQYF
TRBV30,many,-,TRBJ2-1,TGTGCCTGGAGTTTCATAAACAGGGATCGAGGTGAGCAGTTCTTC,CAWSFINRDRGEQFF
TRBV5-6,-,TRBD1,TRBJ2-3,TGTGCCAGCAGCTACACAGGGGACCTCACAGATACGCAGTATTTT,CASSYTGDLTDTQYF
TRBV29-1,many,-,TRBJ2-4,TGCAGCGTTGACTCGCAGGGGGCCAAAAACATTCAGTACTTC,CSVDSQGAKNIQYF
TRBV5-1,few,TRBD1,TRBJ2-5,TGCGCCAGCAGCTTGAATGCCGGGACAGGGTTCCAAGAGACCCAGTACTTC,CASSLNAGTGFQETQYF
TRBV19,-,TRBD1,TRBJ1-5,TGTGCCAGTAGTAAACCGGGACAGCCGAATCAGCCCCAGCATTTT,CASSKPGQPNQPQHF
TRBV20-1,-,-,TRBJ2-7,TGCAGTGCTAGGGGCGGGGAAAGCTCCTACGAGCAGTACTTC,CSARGGESSYEQYF
TRBV20-1,few,-,TRBJ2-7,TGCAGTGCTAGAGATGTATTCTTGGGGGGAGTAGGTCGCGAGCAGTACTTC,CSARDVFLGGVGREQYF
TRBV19,few,-,TRBJ1-5,TGTGCCAGTACTAAGGAGGCCCACAATCAGCCCCAGCATTTT,CASTKEAHNQPQHF
TRBV20-1,few,-,TRBJ2-7,TGCAGTGCTAGATTTGGGGGGCTTGTAGAGCAGTACTTC,CSARFGGLVEQYF
TRBV11-2,many,-,TRBJ2-1,TGTGCCAGCAGCTTAAGGAGGGACTCCTCCTACAATGAGCAGTTCTTC,CASSLRRDSSYNEQFF
TRBV25-1,few,TRBD2,TRBJ2-2,TGTGCCAGCAGAAAAACGCTAGCGGGTTCTTCCACCGGGGAGCTGTTTTTT,CASRKTLAGSSTGELFF
TRBV6-5,-,-,TRBJ1-6,TGTGCCAGCAGTTACTCGAAGCAGGCCTCCAATTCACCCCTCCACTTT,CASSYSKQASNSPLHF
TRBV3-1,-,TRBD1,TRBJ2-5,TGTGCCAGCAGCCAAACGGGACAGTCGGAGACCCAGTACTTC,CASSQTGQSETQYF
TRBV2,many,TRBD2,TRBJ2-3,TGTGCCAGCAGTTCCCGACTAGCGGGAAAGGTAGATACGCAGTATTTT,CASSSRLAGKVDTQYF
TRBV3-1,-,-,TRBJ1-2,TGTGCCAGCAGCCAAGTACTGGAGTCCTATGGCTACACCTTC,CASSQVLESYGYTF
TRBV20-1,-,TRBD2,TRBJ2-7,TGCAGTACCCTTAACCCGACTAGCGGGAGGCCGTGGGAGCAGTACTTC,CSTLNPTSGRPWEQYF
TRBV7-6,few,TRBD2,TRBJ2-7,TGTGCCACCGCTACATCTCTAGCGGGAGTCGAGCAGTACTTC,CATATSLAGVEQYF
TRBV6-2/TRBV6-3,-,-,TRBJ2-3,TGTGCCAGCAGTCGGGACTTTAGCACAGATACGCAGTATTTT,CASSRDFSTDTQYF
TRBV7-9,few,TRBD2,TRBJ2-1,TGTGCCAGCAGCTCGACTAGCGGGAGAATTAACGAGCAGTTCTTC,CASSSTSGRINEQFF
TRBV12-3/TRBV12-4,few,-,TRBJ1-5,TGTGCCAGCAGTTTAAGGCGATATAGCAATCAGCCCCAGCATTTT,CASSLRRYSNQPQHF
TRBV30,few,-,TRBJ2-2,TGTGCCTGGAACCGGGAGAACACCGGGGAGCTGTTTTTT,CAWNRENTGELFF
TRBV12-3/TRBV12-4,-,-,TRBJ1-5,TGTGCCAGCAGTTTGTTTCCGGCCAATCAGCCCCAGCATTTT,CASSLFPANQPQHF
TRBV29-1,-,-,TRBJ2-3,TGCAGCGTATCCCCCCCGGGACTGATAAGCACAGATACGCAGTATTTT,CSVSPPGLISTDTQYF
TRBV20-1,-,TRBD1,TRBJ2-4,TGCAGTGCTAGACCTACAGGACAGGAGGCTCAGTACTTC,CSARPTGQEAQYF
TRBV6-4,-,-,TRBJ2-3,TGTGCCACCCCTCGGACCCAGTCATTT,CATPRTQSF
TRBV5-4,few,-,TRBJ1-1,TGTGCCAGCAGCTCTGAACAGGGTGGGACTGAAGCTTTCTTT,CASSSEQGGTEAFF
TRBV29-1,-,TRBD2,TRBJ2-3,TGCAGCGTTGACAGGGAGGGGTCCGCAGATACGCAGTATTTT,CSVDREGSADTQYF
TRBV28,many,-,TRBJ1-5,TGTGCCAGTAAAGGTTCGAATCAGCCCCAGCATTTT,CASKGSNQPQHF
TRBV28,few,-,TRBJ1-5,TGTGCCAGCAGTTTAGTACAGGAGACCCAGCCCCAGCATTTT,CASSLVQETQPQHF
TRBV18,many,-,TRBJ2-7,TGTGCCAGCTCCCCCGGGCAGGGTACCTACGAGCAGTACTTC,CASSPGQGTYEQYF
TRBV5-5,few,TRBD2,TRBJ2-2,TGTGCCAGCAGCCCCGGGACTAGCGGGATTGGCGGGGAGCTGTTTTTT,CASSPGTSGIGGELFF
TRBV12-3/TRBV12-4,few,-,TRBJ2-1,TGTGCCAGCAGTTTTCGAAATGAGCAGTTCTTC,CASSFRNEQFF